This T cell receptor beta chain was identified in a study of cytotoxic CD8 clonotypes in ibrutinib-treated CLL. Overall study results and limits: At the start, clonality exceeded age-matched healthy donors and followed circulating CD8+ T-cell counts. Higher clonality was seen at ibrutinib response and a return toward baseline at progression.

The CDR3 consists of 12 residues. The germline gives CDR1 ENHRY, CDR2 SYGVKD. V was trimmed by 3 bases and J by 3 bases, leaving 6 bases between them. Assay used: immunoSEQ multiplex PCR; TCRdb lists only in-frame clones, some missing. The sample has tens of thousands of clones, approximately 70% seen once; the top ten hold roughly 12%. As to this clone: As yet, its antigen is unknown.

TCR beta library input comprised roughly 2 micrograms of genomic DNA from cryopreserved PBMCs. The TCR comes from a human donor with chronic lymphocytic leukemia. Sample: PBMCs, taken after 12 months of ibrutinib treatment. The rearrangement links TRBV10-3 to TRBJ2-7; D uncertain. CDR3 sequence (DNA): TGTGCCATCAGTGATACTGACTACGAGCAGTACTTC. Protein: CAISDTDYEQYF.